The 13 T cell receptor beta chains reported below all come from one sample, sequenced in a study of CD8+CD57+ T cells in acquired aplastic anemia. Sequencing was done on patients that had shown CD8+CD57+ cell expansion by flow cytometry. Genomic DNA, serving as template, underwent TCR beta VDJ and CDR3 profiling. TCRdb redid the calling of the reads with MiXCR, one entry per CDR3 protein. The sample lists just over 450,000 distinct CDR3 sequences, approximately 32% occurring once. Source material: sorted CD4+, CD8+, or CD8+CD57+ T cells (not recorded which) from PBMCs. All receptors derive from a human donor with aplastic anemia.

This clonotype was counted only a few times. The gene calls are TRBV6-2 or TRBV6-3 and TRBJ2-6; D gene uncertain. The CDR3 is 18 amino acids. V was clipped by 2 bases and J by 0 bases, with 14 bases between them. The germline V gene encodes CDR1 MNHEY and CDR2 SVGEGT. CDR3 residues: CASSYTRRTFSGANVLTF. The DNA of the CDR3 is TGTGCCAGCAGTTACACTCGTCGGACCTTCTCTGGGGCCAACGTCCTGACTTTC.

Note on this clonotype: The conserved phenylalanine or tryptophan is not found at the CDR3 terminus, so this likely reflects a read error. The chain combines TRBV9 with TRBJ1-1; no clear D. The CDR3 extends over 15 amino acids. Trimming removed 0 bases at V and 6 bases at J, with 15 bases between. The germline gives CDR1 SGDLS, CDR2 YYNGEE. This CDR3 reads CASSVDPGSSAEAFS. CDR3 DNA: TGTGCCAGCAGCGTAGATCCGGGTTCTTCTGCTGAAGCTTTCTCT.

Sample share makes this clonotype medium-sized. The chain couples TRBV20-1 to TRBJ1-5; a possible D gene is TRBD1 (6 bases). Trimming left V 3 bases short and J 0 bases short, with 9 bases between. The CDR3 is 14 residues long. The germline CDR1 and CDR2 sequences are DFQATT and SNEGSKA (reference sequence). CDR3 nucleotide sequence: TGCAGTGCTAGTAGGGACACTAGCAATCAGCCCCAGCATTTT. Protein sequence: CSASRDTSNQPQHF.

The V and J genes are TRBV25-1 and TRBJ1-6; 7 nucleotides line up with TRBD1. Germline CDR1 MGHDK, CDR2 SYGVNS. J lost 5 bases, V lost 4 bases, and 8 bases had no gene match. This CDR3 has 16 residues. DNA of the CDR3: TGTGCCAGCAGTGCTAGAGCCGGGACAGATAATTCACCCCTCCACTTT. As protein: CASSARAGTDNSPLHF.

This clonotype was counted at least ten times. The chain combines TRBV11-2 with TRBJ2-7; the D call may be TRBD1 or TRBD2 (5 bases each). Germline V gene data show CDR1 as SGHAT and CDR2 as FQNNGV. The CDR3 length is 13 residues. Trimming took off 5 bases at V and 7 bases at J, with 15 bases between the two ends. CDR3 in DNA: TGTGCCAGCAGCATGGGACGCGAGTGGGAGCAGTACTTC. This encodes CASSMGREWEQYF.

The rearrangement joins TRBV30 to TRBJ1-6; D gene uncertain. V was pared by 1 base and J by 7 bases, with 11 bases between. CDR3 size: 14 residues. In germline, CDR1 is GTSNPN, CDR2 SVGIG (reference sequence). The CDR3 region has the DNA TGTGCCTGGAGTGGGGGTGTCGGCAATTCACCCCTCCACTTT. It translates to CAWSGGVGNSPLHF.

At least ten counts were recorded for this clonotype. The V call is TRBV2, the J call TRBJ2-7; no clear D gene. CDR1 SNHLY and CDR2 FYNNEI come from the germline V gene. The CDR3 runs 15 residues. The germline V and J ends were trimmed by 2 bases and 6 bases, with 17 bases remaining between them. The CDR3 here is CASSEQTTKGSEQYF. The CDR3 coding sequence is TGTGCCAGCAGTGAACAGACCACTAAGGGTAGCGAGCAGTACTTC.

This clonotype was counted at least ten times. In DNA form, the CDR3 reads TGTGCCAGCACTCTAAGGACAGGGGTGCCTGGCTACACCTTC. Its translation is CASTLRTGVPGYTF. The chain combines TRBV12-3 or TRBV12-4 with TRBJ1-2, with 9 bases that match TRBD1. CDR3 size: 14 residues. Unmatched junction bases numbered 10, after V lost 7 bases and J lost 7 bases.

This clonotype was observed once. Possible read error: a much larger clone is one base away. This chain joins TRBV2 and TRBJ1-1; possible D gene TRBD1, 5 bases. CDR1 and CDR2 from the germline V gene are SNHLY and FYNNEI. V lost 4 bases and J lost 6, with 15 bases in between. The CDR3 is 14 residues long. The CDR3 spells CASSVRVSGSEAFF. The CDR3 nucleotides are TGTGCCAGCAGTGTCAGGGTATCCGGCTCTGAAGCTTTCTTT.

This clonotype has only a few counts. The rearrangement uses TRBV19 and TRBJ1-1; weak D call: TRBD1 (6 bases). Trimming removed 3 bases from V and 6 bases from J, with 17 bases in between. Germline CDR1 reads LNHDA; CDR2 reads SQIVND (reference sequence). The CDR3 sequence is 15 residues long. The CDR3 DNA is TGTGCCAGTAGTATGTTTTTGGGGGCGGGCGCTGAAGCTTTCTTT. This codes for CASSMFLGAGAEAFF.

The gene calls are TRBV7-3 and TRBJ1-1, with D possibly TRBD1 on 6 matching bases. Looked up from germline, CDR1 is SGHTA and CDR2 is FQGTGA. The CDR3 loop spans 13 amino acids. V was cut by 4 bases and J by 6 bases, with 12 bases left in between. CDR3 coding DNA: TGTGCCAGCAGCTCCTCCGAGGGGGCTGAAGCTTTCTTT. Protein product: CASSSSEGAEAFF.

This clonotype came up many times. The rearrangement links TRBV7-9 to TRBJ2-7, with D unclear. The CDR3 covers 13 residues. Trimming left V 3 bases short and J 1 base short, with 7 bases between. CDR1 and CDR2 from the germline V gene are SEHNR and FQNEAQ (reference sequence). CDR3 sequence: CASSLDVSYEQYF. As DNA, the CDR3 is TGTGCCAGCAGCTTGGACGTTTCCTACGAGCAGTACTTC.

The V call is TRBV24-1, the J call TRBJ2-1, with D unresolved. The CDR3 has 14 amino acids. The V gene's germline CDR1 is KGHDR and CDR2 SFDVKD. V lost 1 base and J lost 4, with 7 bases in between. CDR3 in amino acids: CATSDFEAYNEQFF. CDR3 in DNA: TGTGCCACCAGTGATTTTGAAGCGTACAATGAGCAGTTCTTC.